Each of the 20 T cell receptor beta chains below was sequenced from the same sample in a study of metastatic and nonmetastatic thyroid tumors. MiXCR reprocessed the PCR reads for TCRdb. This table holds about 92,000 clones, about 15% found once. Thyroid surgery was performed in patients who had received no treatment beforehand. Sequenced: blood. Receptors originate from a female donor with papillary thyroid cancer or a benign thyroid nodule (not recorded which). Some clones in this sample may be carry-over from other donors' samples.

This clone was seen ten or more times. As DNA, the CDR3 is TGCAGCGTTCTACAGGGGGGTACTGAAGCTTTCTTT. As protein: CSVLQGGTEAFF. This chain uses TRBV29-1 with TRBJ1-1; 8 positions agree with TRBD1. V shed 5 bases and J 5 bases; nucleotides not matched to a gene: 4. There are 12 residues in the CDR3. From germline, CDR1 is SQVTM and CDR2 ANQGSEA.

This clone was seen only a few times. At one end, the junction sequence differs from germline, possibly due to a read error. The chain is built from TRBV2 and TRBJ2-2, with D maybe TRBD2 (5 bases). The CDR3 length is 10 residues. CDR1 SNHLY and CDR2 FYNNEI come from the germline V gene. The CDR3 region is CASTRRVSVF. As DNA, the CDR3 is TGTGCCAGCACGAGGCGGGTATCTGTTTTT.

This clone was recorded many times. The V and J genes are TRBV2 and TRBJ1-1; D call uncertain. Germline-derived CDR1 and CDR2 are SNHLY and FYNNEI. The V gene lost 1 base and the J gene lost 0 bases, with 6 bases spanning the gap. The CDR3 covers 14 residues. The CDR3 DNA is TGTGCCAGCAGTGAAGGGAGATTGAACACTGAAGCTTTCTTT. Translated: CASSEGRLNTEAFF.

This clone was picked up many times. Other DNA sequences in this specimen translate into the identical CDR3. The rearrangement uses TRBV9 and TRBJ2-1; the D is unclear. From germline, CDR1 is SGDLS and CDR2 YYNGEE. The V end was cut by 0 bases, the J end by 6 bases, with 4 bases between. CDR3 length: 12 residues. CDR3 sequence (DNA): TGTGCCAGCAGCGTAGCGGGCAATGAGCAGTTCTTC. Residues: CASSVAGNEQFF.

At least ten counts were recorded for this clone. The V call is TRBV11-3, the J call TRBJ1-2; D is unclear. Germline V gives CDR1 SGHNT, CDR2 YENEEA. Trimming took 6 bases from V and 3 from J, leaving 26 bases between them. The CDR3 is 18 amino acids. This CDR3 reads CASSSLGPGPRWDYGYTF. The CDR3 nucleotides read TGTGCCAGCAGTTCCTTAGGACCGGGCCCCCGATGGGACTATGGCTACACCTTC.

This clone came up many times. The chain links TRBV4-2 to TRBJ1-2; 12 nucleotides agree with TRBD1. V dropped 3 bases and J dropped 5; count of bases not matched to a gene: 16. Germline V gene data show CDR1 as LGHNA and CDR2 as YNFKEQ. This CDR3 is 19 amino acids long. CDR3: CASSHTSGTGGLWGYGYTF. CDR3 in DNA: TGTGCCAGCAGCCACACTTCCGGGACAGGGGGCCTATGGGGGTATGGCTACACCTTC.

In regard to this clone: The junction and the germline gene differ at one end; a read error may be behind it. J is TRBJ2-2 and V is TRBV29-1; a possible D gene is TRBD2 (5 bases). This CDR3 is 14 amino acids long. Germline V gene lookup returns CDR1 SQVTM and CDR2 ANQGSEA. CDR3 sequence reads: CGVEEGINTGELFF. The CDR3 coding sequence is TGCGGCGTTGAAGAGGGCATAAACACTGGGGAGCTGTTTTTT.

As concerns this clone: A read error is possible here, since a much larger clone lies one base away. The chain has TRBV20-1 and TRBJ2-3; D uncertain. The germline V and J ends were trimmed by 6 bases and 0 bases, with 16 bases remaining between them. Germline lookup yields CDR1 DFQATT and CDR2 SNEGSKA (reference sequence). The CDR3 is 15 amino acids. Written as DNA, the CDR3 is TGCAGTGCGGCTTCGGCGTGGCATAGCACAGATACGCAGTATTTT. This sequence encodes CSAASAWHSTDTQYF.

This clone showed up many times. The chain joins TRBV6-5 to TRBJ2-3, with 9 bases that match TRBD2. The CDR3 covers 17 residues. Germline V CDR1 and CDR2: MNHEY, SVGAGI. V was pared by 4 bases and J by 5 bases, with 13 bases of the junction left unmatched. The CDR3 coding sequence is TGTGCCAGCAGTTCACCGGATCTAGCGGGGACAATAGATACGCAGTATTTT. Translated, it gives CASSSPDLAGTIDTQYF.

In this sample, this clone is medium-sized (0.01 to 0.1%). Within the sample, other DNA sequences also encode this same CDR3. This chain uses TRBV28 with TRBJ2-3, with D unclear. CDR3 length: 12 amino acids. V was clipped by 1 base and J by 6 bases, with 5 bases between them. CDR1 is MDHEN and CDR2 is SYDVKM in the germline V gene. CDR3 coding DNA: TGTGCCAGCAGTTTATCCGGGGATACGCAGTATTTT. It translates to CASSLSGDTQYF.

With regard to this clone: A much more abundant neighbour one base away suggests this may be a read error. The J gene is TRBJ2-3, the V gene TRBV5-5; 10 bases line up with TRBD2. This CDR3 has 15 amino acids. V was clipped by 3 bases and J by 5 bases; unmatched bases: 6. Germline V gene data show CDR1 as SGHKS and CDR2 as YYEKEE (reference sequence). In nucleotides, the CDR3 is TGTGCCAGCAGCTGGGGAGGGACTAGCGTAGATACGCAGTATTTT. Its protein is CASSWGGTSVDTQYF. Complete variable domain (other parts from reference TRBV5-5 and TRBJ2-3): DAGVTQSPTHLIKTRGQQVTLRCSPISGHKSVSWYQQVLGQGPQFIFQYYEKEERGRGNFPDRFSARQFPNYSSELNVNALLLGDSALYLCASSWGGTSVDTQYFGPGTRLTVL.

This chain links TRBV25-1 with TRBJ2-7; tentative D call: TRBD2 (5 bases). CDR1 is MGHDK, CDR2 SYGVNS, per germline. The CDR3 has 15 residues. V lost 4 bases, J lost 2 bases, and 15 bases lay in between. The CDR3 DNA reads TGTGCCAGCAGTGGCCGCACGGGGTTCCCCTACGAGCAGTACTTC. This gives the protein CASSGRTGFPYEQYF.

This clone was counted between two and nine times. The V gene is TRBV6-1, the J gene TRBJ2-1; TRBD1 agrees at 7 bases. V dropped 9 bases and J dropped 7; count of bases not matched to a gene: 9. CDR3 size: 13 residues. Germline-derived CDR1 and CDR2 are MNHNS and SASEGT. Here the CDR3 reads CASLRDSMNEQFF. The CDR3 coding sequence is TGTGCCAGTCTCCGGGACAGCATGAATGAGCAGTTCTTC.

This clone occurred many times. The chain combines TRBV20-1 with TRBJ1-2, with no clear D. Germline CDR1 DFQATT, CDR2 SNEGSKA (reference sequence). The CDR3 extends over 14 amino acids. V lost 6 bases and J 3 bases, leaving 17 bases between the germline ends. The CDR3 DNA is TGCAGTGCCCCGCTTGGCCTGGGTCACTATGGCTACACCTTC. Amino acids: CSAPLGLGHYGYTF.

Many counts were recorded for this clone. Other DNA sequences from this sample encode an identical CDR3 as well. The genes are TRBV5-4 and TRBJ1-2, with D possibly being TRBD1 (6 bases). Germline V gene data show CDR1 as SGHNT and CDR2 as YYREEE (reference sequence). The CDR3 has 13 residues. V shed 4 bases and J shed 5 bases, with 12 bases lying between them. The CDR3 region has the DNA TGTGCCAGCAGCCCCGGACAGCAATATGGCTACACCTTC. Its protein is CASSPGQQYGYTF.

The table lists this clone with many counts. The chain employs TRBV13 and TRBJ1-2; 7 bases agree with TRBD1. CDR3 length: 19 amino acids. Germline V lookup: CDR1 PRHDT, CDR2 FYEKMQ (reference sequence). V was clipped by 5 bases and J by 2 bases; unmatched bases: 20. CDR3 amino acids: CASSRTKGATTRSNYGYTF. Written as DNA, the CDR3 is TGTGCCAGCAGCCGGACAAAGGGGGCCACTACCCGATCAAACTATGGCTACACCTTC.

This clone was counted at least ten times. The chain couples TRBV12-3 or TRBV12-4 to TRBJ2-3; the D is unclear. The V and J ends lost 5 bases and 9 bases respectively, with 15 bases between them. The CDR3 runs to 13 residues. CDR3 nucleotides: TGTGCCAGCAGTCCACTCTACGGTGACACGCAGTATTTT. Translation: CASSPLYGDTQYF.

Worth noting for this clone: The same CDR3 can be traced to other DNA sequences in this sample. This chain connects TRBV20-1 to TRBJ2-7, with a tentative D call TRBD1 (5 bases). V was clipped by 5 bases and J by 6 bases, with 20 bases between them. CDR1 is DFQATT, CDR2 SNEGSKA, per germline (reference sequence). The CDR3 totals 14 residues. CDR3 protein: CSAGRDPLRGEQYF. CDR3 bases: TGCAGTGCTGGCAGGGATCCTCTCCGTGGCGAGCAGTACTTC.

Ten or more counts support this clone. The chain links TRBV27 to TRBJ2-7; tentatively, D is TRBD1 (6 bases). Per the germline V gene, CDR1 is MNHEY and CDR2 is SMNVEV (reference sequence). V lost 2 bases and J 8 bases, leaving 19 bases between the germline ends. There are 15 residues in the CDR3. This chain's CDR3 is CASSLASNGRGKQYF. The CDR3 DNA is TGTGCCAGCAGTTTAGCCTCAAACGGCAGGGGTAAGCAGTACTTC.

A remark on this clone: A much more abundant neighbour one base away suggests this may be a read error. This rearrangement joins TRBV7-9 to TRBJ1-1; the D gene is possibly TRBD1 (5 bases). Germline V CDR1 and CDR2: SEHNR, FQNEAQ (reference sequence). The CDR3 contains 10 residues. CDR3 DNA: TGTGCCAGCAGCCCAAATGCGGGGGGCTTT. This encodes CASSPNAGGF.